The 20 T cell receptor beta chains in this list originate from one sample, sequenced in a study of blood T cell repertoires in COVID-19. Produced via immunoSEQ multiplex PCR; TCRdb's table is partial and in-frame only. The sample shows approximately 300,000 clones, 80% to 90% of them seen only once. The specimen was peripheral blood. Receptors were obtained from a man under 40 with acute or convalescent COVID-19.

The chain links TRBV12-3 or TRBV12-4 to TRBJ2-2; D might be TRBD1 (5 bases). V lost 8 bases, J lost 6 bases, and 7 bases lay in between. The CDR3 spans 11 residues. CDR3 residues: CASGAAGELFF. The CDR3 region has the DNA TGTGCCAGCGGGGCAGCCGGGGAGCTGTTTTTT.

The J gene is TRBJ2-7, the V gene TRBV30; TRBD2 aligns across 7 bases. J was trimmed by 5 bases and V by 3 bases; bases with no gene match: 10. The germline V gene has CDR1 GTSNPN and CDR2 SVGIG (reference sequence). CDR3 length: 14 amino acids. CDR3 amino acids: CAWRRMAGAHEQYF. CDR3 DNA: TGTGCCTGGAGGCGGATGGCGGGAGCCCACGAGCAGTACTTC. Using reference TRBV30 and TRBJ2-7 for the parts outside the CDR3, the full variable domain is SQTIHQWPATLVQPVGSPLSLECTVEGTSNPNLYWYRQAAGRGLQLLFYSVGIGQISSEVPQNLSASRPQDRQFILSSKKLLLSDSGFYLCAWRRMAGAHEQYFGPGTRLTVT.

The V call is TRBV9, the J call TRBJ1-2, with D possibly TRBD1 on 6 matching bases. Trimming stripped 0 bases from V and 8 bases from J, with 14 bases between. This CDR3 is built from 14 residues. From germline, CDR1 is SGDLS and CDR2 YYNGEE. The CDR3, as DNA: TGTGCCAGCAGCGTAGAAGGCCAGGGGAGAGGCTACACCTTC. This gives the protein CASSVEGQGRGYTF.

The V call is TRBV18, the J call TRBJ1-2; no firm D call. This CDR3 is built from 14 residues. Germline V gene sequence: CDR1 KGHSH, CDR2 LQKENI. Deletions cut 3 bases from V and 5 bases from J, with 13 bases between. CDR3 nucleotides: TGTGCCAGCTCACCGGCTGGAGTCACATATGGCTACACCTTC. The encoded protein is CASSPAGVTYGYTF.

The chain carries TRBV6-1 and TRBJ2-5; D is possibly TRBD2 (6 bases). The CDR3 length is 13 residues. V was shortened by 1 base and J by 5 bases, with 8 bases between the two germline ends. In germline, CDR1 is MNHNS, CDR2 SASEGT. For the CDR3, the DNA is TGTGCCAGCAGTGAAGGGGCGGGGGAGACCCAGTACTTC. This sequence encodes CASSEGAGETQYF.

The chain employs TRBV6-5 and TRBJ2-2; tentatively, D is TRBD2 (5 bases). This CDR3 has 15 amino acids. Deletions cut 6 bases from V and 8 bases from J, with 19 bases between. Germline V gene sequence: CDR1 MNHEY, CDR2 SVGAGI. CDR3: CASRGETPRGGELFF. CDR3 nucleotides: TGTGCCAGCAGGGGCGAAACTCCTAGAGGGGGGGAGCTGTTTTTT.

J is TRBJ2-7 and V is TRBV5-4; TRBD2 aligns across 8 bases. The CDR3 length is 15 residues. J was trimmed by 3 bases and V by 3 bases; bases with no gene match: 8. In germline, CDR1 is SGHNT, CDR2 YYREEE (reference sequence). The CDR3 bases are TGTGCCAGCAGCTCGAGCGGGAGTGGGGGCTACGAGCAGTACTTC. Translation: CASSSSGSGGYEQYF.

Details on this clone: A junction boundary mismatches the germline segment, possibly from a read error. The genes are TRBV30 and TRBJ1-6; no clear D. This CDR3 has 14 residues. Germline assignment: CDR1 GTSNPN and CDR2 SVGIG (reference sequence). The CDR3 region has the DNA TGTGCCGGGAGTGTGGTTTCAGTTAATTCACCCCTCCACTTT. Protein product: CAGSVVSVNSPLHF.

The chain recombines TRBV30 with TRBJ2-3; 9 bases line up with TRBD1. CDR3 length: 13 amino acids. The germline CDR1 and CDR2 sequences are GTSNPN and SVGIG (reference sequence). As DNA, the CDR3 is TGTGCTCGGACAGGGGCTAACACAGATACGCAGTATTTT. Amino acid sequence: CARTGANTDTQYF.

This chain connects TRBV5-1 to TRBJ1-5; 8 nucleotides line up with TRBD1. Germline assignment: CDR1 SGHRS and CDR2 YFSETQ. Trimming cost V 3 bases and J 3 bases; bases outside gene matches: 5. The CDR3 loop spans 15 amino acids. For the CDR3, the DNA is TGCGCCAGCAGCTCTGGACAGGGATTCAATCAGCCCCAGCATTTT. Translating gives CASSSGQGFNQPQHF.

The rearrangement links TRBV19 to TRBJ1-2; 9 nucleotides line up with TRBD1. This CDR3 comprises 14 residues. Trimming took 10 bases from V and 4 from J; bases not matched to a gene: 10. Per the germline V gene, CDR1 is LNHDA and CDR2 is SQIVND (reference sequence). The CDR3 region has the DNA TGTGCCACTGCCCCGGGACAGGGCAGCTATGGCTACACCTTC. Translating gives CATAPGQGSYGYTF.

The DNA for the CDR3 is TGTGCCAGTAGTACTCCGAATACCGGGACAGGGGATTCACCCCTCCACTTT. It translates to CASSTPNTGTGDSPLHF. This chain joins TRBV19 and TRBJ1-6; 10 positions match TRBD1. Unmatched junction bases numbered 11, after V lost 4 bases and J lost 8 bases. The CDR3 contains 17 residues. Looked up from germline, CDR1 is LNHDA and CDR2 is SQIVND (reference sequence). The whole variable domain, remainder taken from reference TRBV19 and TRBJ1-6, is DGGITQSPKYLFRKEGQNVTLSCEQNLNHDAMYWYRQDPGQGLRLIYYSQIVNDFQKGDIAEGYSVSREKKESFPLTVTSAQKNPTAFYLCASSTPNTGTGDSPLHFGNGTRLTVT.

V and J are TRBV4-2 and TRBJ1-5; TRBD1 matches 7 bases. Germline lookup yields CDR1 LGHNA and CDR2 YNFKEQ. The CDR3 length is 16 residues. The trim removed 7 bases at V and 3 bases at J, leaving 12 bases unmatched. The CDR3: CASMKGGPRTNQPQHF. For the CDR3, the DNA is TGTGCCAGCATGAAAGGGGGCCCAAGGACCAATCAGCCCCAGCATTTT.

This rearrangement joins TRBV5-1 to TRBJ2-3; TRBD1 might be the D (6 bases). The CDR3 is made up of 15 amino acids. Germline V lookup: CDR1 SGHRS, CDR2 YFSETQ. V lost 4 bases and J 0 bases, leaving 12 bases between the germline ends. The CDR3 DNA follows: TGCGCCAGCAGCCAGACAGGACCCAGCACAGATACGCAGTATTTT. As protein: CASSQTGPSTDTQYF.

The V and J genes are TRBV4-1 and TRBJ1-4; D perhaps matches TRBD1 (5 bases). The CDR3 runs to 14 residues. Germline V gene lookup returns CDR1 MGHRA and CDR2 YSYEKL. Trimming pared 1 base from V and 4 bases from J, leaving 7 bases between. The CDR3 DNA reads as TGCGCCAGCAGCCAAGGACAGTTTAATGAAAAACTGTTTTTT. Amino acid sequence: CASSQGQFNEKLFF.

J is TRBJ2-5 and V is TRBV6-2 or TRBV6-3; TRBD2 is a possible D gene (6 bases). The CDR3 runs 14 residues. CDR1 MNHEY and CDR2 SVGEGT come from the germline V gene. The V end was cut by 9 bases, the J end by 5 bases, with 19 bases between. The CDR3 loop reads CASSTEPEGETQYF. As DNA, the CDR3 is TGTGCCAGTAGTACGGAGCCGGAGGGGGAGACCCAGTACTTC.

The V call is TRBV7-9, the J call TRBJ1-1; D unresolved. V was trimmed by 6 bases and J by 8 bases, leaving 10 bases between them. The length of the CDR3 is 11 residues. From germline, CDR1 is SEHNR and CDR2 FQNEAQ (reference sequence). In DNA, the CDR3 is TGTGCCAGCAGTACTACACCCGAAGCTTTCTTT. Translated, it gives CASSTTPEAFF.

The chain recombines TRBV30 with TRBJ1-1; tentative D call: TRBD1 (5 bases). Germline CDR1 GTSNPN, CDR2 SVGIG (reference sequence). V lost 4 bases and J 0 bases, leaving 9 bases between the germline ends. The CDR3 runs 13 residues. The CDR3 sequence is CAWNVGLNTEAFF. As DNA, the CDR3 is TGTGCCTGGAACGTGGGGCTGAACACTGAAGCTTTCTTT.

CDR3 residues: CASRDWEETQYF. The DNA of the CDR3 is TGTGCCAGCAGAGATTGGGAGGAGACCCAGTACTTC. The rearrangement uses TRBV11-2 and TRBJ2-5; TRBD2 might be the D (5 bases). Trimming took 6 bases from V and 5 from J, leaving 10 bases between them. Germline CDR1 SGHAT, CDR2 FQNNGV. The CDR3 loop spans 12 amino acids.

This chain connects TRBV11-2 to TRBJ1-2, with D hard to call. The V and J ends lost 1 base and 6 bases respectively, with 9 bases between them. This CDR3 comprises 13 residues. Germline loops: CDR1 SGHAT, CDR2 FQNNGV. CDR3 protein: CASSLGDIDGYTF. The CDR3 DNA reads as TGTGCCAGCAGCTTAGGCGATATCGATGGCTACACCTTC.